A single sample is the source of the 9 T cell receptor beta chains below, sequenced in a study of T cells in localized non-small cell lung cancer. Generated by immunoSEQ multiplex PCR, the TCRdb table keeps only in-frame clones and is missing some. The sample lists some 12,000 clones, about 83% seen once, with around a fifth in the top ten. The sequencing here drew on peripheral blood, taken before any cancer treatment. The source of these receptors is a male donor older than 55 with stage I lung adenocarcinoma.

J is TRBJ1-2 and V is TRBV7-2; D is unresolved. The V gene lost 4 bases and the J gene lost 0 bases, with 6 bases spanning the gap. The CDR3 has 13 residues. Germline-derived CDR1 and CDR2 are SGHTA and FQGNSA. CDR3: CASSSQTNYGYTF. DNA for the CDR3: TGTGCCAGCAGCTCCCAAACTAACTATGGCTACACCTTC.

In this sample, this clone is medium-sized. The chain employs TRBV18 and TRBJ1-2; TRBD1 might be the D (6 bases). The CDR3 contains 15 residues. V lost 6 bases to trimming and J lost 2 bases, with 16 bases between them. CDR1 and CDR2 from the germline V gene are KGHSH and LQKENI. CDR3 residues: CASSPNPTGNYGYTF. The CDR3, as DNA: TGTGCCAGCTCGCCGAATCCGACAGGAAACTATGGCTACACCTTC. The variable domain in full, completed from reference TRBV18 and TRBJ1-2, reads NAGVMQNPRHLVRRRGQEARLRCSPMKGHSHVYWYRQLPEEGLKFMVYLQKENIIDESGMPKERFSAEFPKEGPSILRIQQVVRGDSAAYFCASSPNPTGNYGYTFGSGTRLTVV.

V gene TRBV4-1 combines with J gene TRBJ1-4; D gene unclear. The CDR3 totals 12 residues. Looked up from germline, CDR1 is MGHRA and CDR2 is YSYEKL. V lost 0 bases, J lost 10 bases, and 6 bases lay in between. The CDR3 loop reads CASSQDELKLFF. Written as DNA, the CDR3 is TGCGCCAGCAGCCAAGACGAACTAAAACTGTTTTTT.

CDR3 nucleotides: TGTGCCTGGAGTCTCGACGGGACACGGTACCAAGAGACCCAGTACTTC. This codes for CAWSLDGTRYQETQYF. This chain joins TRBV30 and TRBJ2-5, with TRBD1 as a possible D gene (6 bases). The CDR3 length is 16 residues. The ends were cut back, 2 bases at V and 0 bases at J, with 16 bases in the middle. Germline V gene sequence: CDR1 GTSNPN, CDR2 SVGIG (reference sequence).

The chain recombines TRBV7-9 with TRBJ2-3; the match to TRBD1 covers 9 bases. The germline V gene has CDR1 SEHNR and CDR2 FQNEAQ (reference sequence). The CDR3 extends over 14 amino acids. V lost 5 bases to trimming and J lost 3 bases; unmatched junction nucleotides: 3. DNA for the CDR3: TGTGCCAGCAGCAAGGACAGGGGAACAGATACGCAGTATTTT. This sequence encodes CASSKDRGTDTQYF.

This clone is a singleton in its sample. The chain links TRBV5-4 to TRBJ2-7; possible D gene TRBD1, 6 bases. The V end was cut by 4 bases, the J end by 3 bases, with 23 bases between. The length of the CDR3 is 17 residues. Germline loops: CDR1 SGHNT, CDR2 YYREEE (reference sequence). CDR3 DNA: TGTGCCAGCAGCCGTAATATACCGACAGGTTTAGTCTACGAGCAGTACTTC. Translating gives CASSRNIPTGLVYEQYF.

The chain uses TRBV5-4 and TRBJ2-3; unclear D gene. The ends were cut back, 7 bases at V and 4 bases at J, with 19 bases in the middle. Germline V gene data show CDR1 as SGHNT and CDR2 as YYREEE (reference sequence). The CDR3 contains 15 residues. The CDR3 protein is CASSWGRAIADTQYF. For the CDR3, the DNA is TGTGCCAGCTCATGGGGTCGAGCGATCGCAGATACGCAGTATTTT.

This clone rates as medium-sized (0.01 to 0.1%). The rearrangement links TRBV6-6 to TRBJ1-5; 7 bases agree with TRBD1. Looked up from germline, CDR1 is MNHNY and CDR2 is SVGAGI (reference sequence). V trimming: 4 bases; J trimming: 6 bases; junction bases outside the gene matches: 3. The CDR3 covers 13 residues. This chain's CDR3 is CASSSTGTQPQHF. The CDR3 DNA reads TGTGCCAGCAGTTCGACAGGGACTCAGCCCCAGCATTTT.

This CDR3 reads CASSLEPGLKNIQYF. The CDR3 DNA follows: TGTGCCAGCAGCCTGGAACCGGGCCTTAAAAACATTCAGTACTTC. This chain connects TRBV7-6 to TRBJ2-4; D is ambiguous. V was shortened by 5 bases and J by 4 bases, with 15 bases between the two germline ends. The CDR3 runs 15 residues. Germline V gives CDR1 SGHVS, CDR2 FNYEAQ.